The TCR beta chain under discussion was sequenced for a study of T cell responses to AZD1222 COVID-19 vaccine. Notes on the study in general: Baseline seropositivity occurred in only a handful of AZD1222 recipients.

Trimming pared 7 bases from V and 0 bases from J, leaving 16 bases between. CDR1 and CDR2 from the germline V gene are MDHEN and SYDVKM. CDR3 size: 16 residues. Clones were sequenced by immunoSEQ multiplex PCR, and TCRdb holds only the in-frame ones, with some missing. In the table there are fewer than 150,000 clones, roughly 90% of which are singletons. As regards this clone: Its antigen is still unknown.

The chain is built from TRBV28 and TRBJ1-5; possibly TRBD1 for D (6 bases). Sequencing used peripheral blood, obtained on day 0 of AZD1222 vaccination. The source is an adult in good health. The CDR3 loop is CASTPDSPYSNQPQHF. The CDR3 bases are TGTGCCAGCACCCCGGACAGCCCTTATAGCAATCAGCCCCAGCATTTT.